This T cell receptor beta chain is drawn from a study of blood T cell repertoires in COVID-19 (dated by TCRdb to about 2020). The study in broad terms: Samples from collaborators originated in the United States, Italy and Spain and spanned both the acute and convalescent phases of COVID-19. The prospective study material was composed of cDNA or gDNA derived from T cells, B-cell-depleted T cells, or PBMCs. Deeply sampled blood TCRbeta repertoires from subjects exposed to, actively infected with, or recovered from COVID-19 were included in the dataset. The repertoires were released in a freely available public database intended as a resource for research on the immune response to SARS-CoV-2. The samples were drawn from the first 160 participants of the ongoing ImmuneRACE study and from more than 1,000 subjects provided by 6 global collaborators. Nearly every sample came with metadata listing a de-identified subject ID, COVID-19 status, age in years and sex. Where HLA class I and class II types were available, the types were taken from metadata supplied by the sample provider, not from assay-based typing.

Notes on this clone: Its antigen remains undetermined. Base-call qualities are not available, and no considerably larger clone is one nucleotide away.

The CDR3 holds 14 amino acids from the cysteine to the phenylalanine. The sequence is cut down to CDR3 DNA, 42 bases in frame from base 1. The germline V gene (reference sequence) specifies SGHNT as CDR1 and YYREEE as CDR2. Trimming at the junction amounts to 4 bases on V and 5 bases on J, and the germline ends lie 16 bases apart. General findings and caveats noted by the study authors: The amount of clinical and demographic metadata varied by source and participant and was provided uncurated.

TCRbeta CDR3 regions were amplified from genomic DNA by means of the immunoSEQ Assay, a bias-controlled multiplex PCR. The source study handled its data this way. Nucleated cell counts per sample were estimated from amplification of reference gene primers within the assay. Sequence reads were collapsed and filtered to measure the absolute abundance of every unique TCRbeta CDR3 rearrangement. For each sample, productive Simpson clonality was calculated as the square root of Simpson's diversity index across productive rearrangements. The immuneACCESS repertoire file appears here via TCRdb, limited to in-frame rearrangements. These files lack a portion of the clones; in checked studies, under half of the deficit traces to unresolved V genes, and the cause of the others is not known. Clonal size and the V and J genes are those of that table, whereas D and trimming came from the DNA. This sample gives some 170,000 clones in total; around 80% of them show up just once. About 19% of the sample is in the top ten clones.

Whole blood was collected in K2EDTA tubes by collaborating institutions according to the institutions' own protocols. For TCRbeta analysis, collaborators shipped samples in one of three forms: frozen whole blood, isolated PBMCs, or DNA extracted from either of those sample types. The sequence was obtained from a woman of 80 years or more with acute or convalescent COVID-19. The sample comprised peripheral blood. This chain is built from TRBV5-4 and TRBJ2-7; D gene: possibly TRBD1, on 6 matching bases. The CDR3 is CASSMDSGFNEQYF. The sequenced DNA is TGTGCCAGCAGCATGGACAGCGGATTCAACGAGCAGTACTTC. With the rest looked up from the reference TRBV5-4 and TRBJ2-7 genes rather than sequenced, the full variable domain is ETGVTQSPTHLIKTRGQQVTLRCSSQSGHNTVSWYQQALGQGPQFIFQYYREEENGRGNFPPRFSGLQFPNYSSELNVNALELDDSALYLCASSMDSGFNEQYFGPGTRLTVT.